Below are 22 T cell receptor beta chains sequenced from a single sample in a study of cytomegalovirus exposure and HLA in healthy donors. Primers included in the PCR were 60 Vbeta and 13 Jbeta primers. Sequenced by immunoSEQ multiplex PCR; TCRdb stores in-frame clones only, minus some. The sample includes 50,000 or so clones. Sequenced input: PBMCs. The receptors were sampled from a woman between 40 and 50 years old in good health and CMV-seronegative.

The CDR3 region is CASSVVAGVAEAFF. The CDR3 DNA reads as TGTGCCAGCAGCGTAGTGGCAGGGGTGGCTGAAGCTTTCTTT. This rearrangement joins TRBV9 to TRBJ1-1; tentative D call: TRBD1 (6 bases). V was trimmed by 0 bases and J by 6 bases, leaving 12 bases between them. The CDR3 consists of 14 residues. Germline-derived CDR1 and CDR2 are SGDLS and YYNGEE.

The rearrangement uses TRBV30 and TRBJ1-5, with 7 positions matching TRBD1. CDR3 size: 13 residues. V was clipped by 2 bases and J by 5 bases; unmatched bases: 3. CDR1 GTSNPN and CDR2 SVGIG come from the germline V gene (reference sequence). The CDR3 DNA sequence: TGTGCCTGGAGTACGGGGACAGATCAGCCCCAGCATTTT. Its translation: CAWSTGTDQPQHF.

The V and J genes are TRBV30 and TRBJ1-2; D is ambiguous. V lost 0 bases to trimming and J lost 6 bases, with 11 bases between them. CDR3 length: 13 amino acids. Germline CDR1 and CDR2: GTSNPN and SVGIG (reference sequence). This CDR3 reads CAWSVSLPNGYTF. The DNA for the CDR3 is TGTGCCTGGAGTGTCAGTCTGCCCAATGGCTACACCTTC.

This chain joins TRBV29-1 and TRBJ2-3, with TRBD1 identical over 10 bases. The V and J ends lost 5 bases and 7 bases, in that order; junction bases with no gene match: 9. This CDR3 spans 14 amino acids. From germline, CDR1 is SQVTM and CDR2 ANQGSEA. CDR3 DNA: TGCAGCGTTTCAAGGGGGACAGGGGCGAATACGCAGTATTTT. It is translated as CSVSRGTGANTQYF.

The CDR3 DNA is TGTGCCAGCAGTTTATTCGTGGAGCCCCTCCACTTT. Protein product: CASSLFVEPLHF. This chain uses TRBV28 with TRBJ1-6; D is unclear. The CDR3 is 12 residues long. The V gene lost 1 base and the J gene lost 13 bases, with 8 bases spanning the gap. The V gene's germline CDR1 is MDHEN and CDR2 SYDVKM.

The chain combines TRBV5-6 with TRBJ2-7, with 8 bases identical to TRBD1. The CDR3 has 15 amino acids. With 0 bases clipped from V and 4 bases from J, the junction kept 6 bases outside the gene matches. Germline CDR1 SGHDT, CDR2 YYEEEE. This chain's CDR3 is CASSLVQGAMYEQYF. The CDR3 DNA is TGTGCCAGCAGCTTGGTCCAGGGGGCGATGTACGAGCAGTACTTC.

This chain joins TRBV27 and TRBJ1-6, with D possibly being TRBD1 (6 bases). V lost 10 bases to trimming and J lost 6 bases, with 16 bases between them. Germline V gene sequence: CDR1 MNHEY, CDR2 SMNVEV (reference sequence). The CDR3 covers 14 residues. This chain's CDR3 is CATSRGASNSPLHF. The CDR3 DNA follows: TGTGCCACCTCCCGGGGGGCGAGTAATTCACCCCTCCACTTT.

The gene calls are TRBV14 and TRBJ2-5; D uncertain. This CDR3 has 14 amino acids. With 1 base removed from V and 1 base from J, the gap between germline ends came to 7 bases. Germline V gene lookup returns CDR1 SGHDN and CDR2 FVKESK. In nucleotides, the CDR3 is TGTGCCAGCAGCCAAGGTCTAGGCCAAGAGACCCAGTACTTC. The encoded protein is CASSQGLGQETQYF.

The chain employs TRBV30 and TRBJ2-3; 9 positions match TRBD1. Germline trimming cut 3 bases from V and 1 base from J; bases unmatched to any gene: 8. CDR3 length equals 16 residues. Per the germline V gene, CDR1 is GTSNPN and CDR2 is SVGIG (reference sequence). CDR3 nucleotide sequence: TGTGCCTGGAGCCAGCGGGACAGGGTTCGCACAGATACGCAGTATTTT. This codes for CAWSQRDRVRTDTQYF.

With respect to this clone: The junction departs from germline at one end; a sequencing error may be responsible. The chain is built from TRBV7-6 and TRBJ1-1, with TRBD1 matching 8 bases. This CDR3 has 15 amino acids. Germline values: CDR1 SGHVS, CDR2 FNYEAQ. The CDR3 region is CASSLGQATDTEDFF. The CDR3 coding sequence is TGTGCCAGCAGCCTGGGACAGGCAACTGACACTGAAGATTTCTTT.

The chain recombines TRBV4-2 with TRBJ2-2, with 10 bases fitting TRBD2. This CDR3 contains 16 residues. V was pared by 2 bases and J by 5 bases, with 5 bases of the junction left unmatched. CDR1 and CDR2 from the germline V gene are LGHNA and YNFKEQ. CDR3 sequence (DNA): TGTGCCAGCAGCCAACTAGCGGGAGAGGGGACCGGGGAGCTGTTTTTT. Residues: CASSQLAGEGTGELFF.

CDR3 sequence: CASSGTGHGELFF. DNA of the CDR3: TGTGCCAGCAGCGGCACAGGGCACGGGGAGCTGTTTTTT. The rearrangement joins TRBV6-1 to TRBJ2-2, with D tentatively TRBD1 (6 bases). The germline V gene has CDR1 MNHNS and CDR2 SASEGT. The V end lost 6 bases, the J end lost 7 bases, and 12 bases lay between the germline ends. This CDR3 comprises 13 residues.

The CDR3 is CALGEAGSYNSPLHF. The CDR3 bases are TGTGCCCTGGGGGAGGCAGGCTCCTATAATTCACCCCTCCACTTT. The chain has TRBV7-2 and TRBJ1-6, with D tentatively TRBD1 (5 bases). V lost 11 bases and J 0 bases, leaving 14 bases between the germline ends. The CDR3 has 15 amino acids. CDR1 SGHTA and CDR2 FQGNSA come from the germline V gene.

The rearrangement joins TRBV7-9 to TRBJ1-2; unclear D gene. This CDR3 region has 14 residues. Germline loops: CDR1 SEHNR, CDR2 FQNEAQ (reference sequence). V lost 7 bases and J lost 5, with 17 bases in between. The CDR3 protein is CASTSLQEAYGYTF. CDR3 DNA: TGTGCCAGCACCTCTCTTCAGGAAGCTTATGGCTACACCTTC.

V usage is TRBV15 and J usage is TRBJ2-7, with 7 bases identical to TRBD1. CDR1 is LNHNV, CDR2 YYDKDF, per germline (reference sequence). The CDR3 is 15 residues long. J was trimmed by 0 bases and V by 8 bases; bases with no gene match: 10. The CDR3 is CATSKGTALSYEQYF. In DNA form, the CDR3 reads TGTGCCACCTCAAAGGGGACAGCGCTCTCCTACGAGCAGTACTTC.

Here the CDR3 reads CASSVGGTGGTEAFF. In DNA form, the CDR3 reads TGTGCCAGCAGCGTAGGGGGGACAGGGGGCACTGAAGCTTTCTTT. The chain links TRBV4-2 to TRBJ1-1; 11 nucleotides agree with TRBD1. After removal of 5 bases from V and 4 bases from J, the junction contained 6 bases not matched to a gene. Germline V lookup: CDR1 LGHNA, CDR2 YNFKEQ. The CDR3 covers 15 residues.

CDR3 in amino acids: CASSFPVPAGKETQYF. In DNA, the CDR3 is TGTGCCAGCAGCTTCCCAGTACCGGCAGGGAAAGAGACCCAGTACTTC. The rearrangement uses TRBV7-6 and TRBJ2-5, with D maybe TRBD1 (5 bases). The V end lost 3 bases, the J end lost 3 bases, and 17 bases lay between the germline ends. Germline assignment: CDR1 SGHVS and CDR2 FNYEAQ. The CDR3 consists of 16 residues.

The CDR3 nucleotides are TGCGCCAGCAGCCTGTCCGGTGGCGGGAGAGGAGAGACCCAGTACTTC. Translated, it gives CASSLSGGGRGETQYF. This chain links TRBV4-1 with TRBJ2-5; the match to TRBD2 covers 7 bases. The CDR3 sequence is 16 residues long. V trimming: 4 bases; J trimming: 4 bases; junction bases outside the gene matches: 12. The germline gives CDR1 MGHRA, CDR2 YSYEKL.

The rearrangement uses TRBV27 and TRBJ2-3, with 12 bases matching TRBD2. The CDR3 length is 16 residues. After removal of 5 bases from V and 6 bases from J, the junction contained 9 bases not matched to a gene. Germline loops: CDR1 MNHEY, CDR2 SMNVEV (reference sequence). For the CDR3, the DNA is TGTGCCAGCAGTCCTCAACTAGCGGGGGGCCCGGATACGCAGTATTTT. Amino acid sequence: CASSPQLAGGPDTQYF.

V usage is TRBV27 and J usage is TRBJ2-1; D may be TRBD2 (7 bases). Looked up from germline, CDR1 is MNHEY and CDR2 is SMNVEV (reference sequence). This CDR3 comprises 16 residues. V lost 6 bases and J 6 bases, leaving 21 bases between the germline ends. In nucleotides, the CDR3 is TGTGCCAGCAGCCCCCGGGGGGCCCCCCGGACCAATGAGCAGTTCTTC. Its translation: CASSPRGAPRTNEQFF.

DNA of the CDR3: TGTGCCACCAGCAGAGAACAGGGGAGCGTTTCACCCCTCCACTTT. It translates to CATSREQGSVSPLHF. The chain has TRBV15 and TRBJ1-6, with 7 bases aligning to TRBD1. Germline V gives CDR1 LNHNV, CDR2 YYDKDF (reference sequence). This CDR3 contains 15 residues. V lost 0 bases and J lost 9; bases outside the gene matches: 5.

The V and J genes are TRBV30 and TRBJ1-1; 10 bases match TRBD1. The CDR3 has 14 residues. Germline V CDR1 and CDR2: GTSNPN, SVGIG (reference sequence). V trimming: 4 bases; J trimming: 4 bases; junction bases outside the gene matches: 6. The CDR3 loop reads CAWTRQGASTEAFF. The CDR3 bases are TGTGCCTGGACTCGACAGGGGGCGAGCACTGAAGCTTTCTTT. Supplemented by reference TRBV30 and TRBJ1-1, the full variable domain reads SQTIHQWPATLVQPVGSPLSLECTVEGTSNPNLYWYRQAAGRGLQLLFYSVGIGQISSEVPQNLSASRPQDRQFILSSKKLLLSDSGFYLCAWTRQGASTEAFFGQGTRLTVV.